The 14 T cell receptor beta chains below come from one sample, sequenced in a study of cytomegalovirus exposure and HLA in healthy donors. A multiplex PCR was run with 60 Vbeta primers and 13 Jbeta primers. The assay was immunoSEQ multiplex PCR, and TCRdb's table has in-frame clones only and misses some. The sample has some 160,000 clones; roughly 80% are singletons. Sample: PBMCs. The receptors here all came from a male donor in good health and CMV-seronegative.

V is TRBV5-1 and J is TRBJ1-2; TRBD1 agrees at 7 bases. The CDR3 runs to 14 residues. V was pared by 4 bases and J by 3 bases, with 6 bases of the junction left unmatched. Looked up from germline, CDR1 is SGHRS and CDR2 is YFSETQ. CDR3 residues: CASSVLTGHYGYTF. The CDR3, as DNA: TGCGCCAGCAGCGTCCTGACAGGGCACTATGGCTACACCTTC.

This clone occurred once. The chain uses TRBV7-6 and TRBJ2-3, with TRBD1 matching 7 bases. V trimming: 1 base; J trimming: 4 bases; junction bases outside the gene matches: 5. CDR3 length: 15 amino acids. CDR1 is SGHVS and CDR2 is FNYEAQ in the germline V gene. The CDR3 sequence is CASSLETGSADTQYF. The DNA for the CDR3 is TGTGCCAGCAGCTTAGAGACAGGGAGTGCAGATACGCAGTATTTT.

The chain recombines TRBV5-1 with TRBJ2-3; D remains ambiguous. This CDR3 is built from 12 residues. Germline loops: CDR1 SGHRS, CDR2 YFSETQ. V lost 4 bases and J 4 bases, leaving 7 bases between the germline ends. Here the CDR3 reads CASSRGSDTQYF. CDR3 sequence (DNA): TGCGCCAGCAGCCGCGGCTCAGATACGCAGTATTTT. Together with reference TRBV5-1 and TRBJ2-3, the CDR3 gives the full variable domain: KAGVTQTPRYLIKTRGQQVTLSCSPISGHRSVSWYQQTPGQGLQFLFEYFSETQRNKGNFPGRFSGRQFSNSRSEMNVSTLELGDSALYLCASSRGSDTQYFGPGTRLTVL.

The V gene is TRBV7-8, the J gene TRBJ2-7; D not resolved. CDR1 and CDR2 from the germline V gene are SGHVS and FQNEAQ. The CDR3 consists of 13 residues. V lost 2 bases to trimming and J lost 2 bases, with 7 bases between them. This CDR3 is CASSLPQAYEQYF. As DNA, the CDR3 is TGTGCCAGCAGCTTACCTCAGGCCTACGAGCAGTACTTC.

The CDR3 nucleotides are TGTGCCCACAGCGGGGGACCACCGGAGTCCTACGAGCAGTACTTC. It codes for CAHSGGPPESYEQYF. J is TRBJ2-7 and V is TRBV10-3; 8 bases are a match to TRBD2. Germline loops: CDR1 ENHRY, CDR2 SYGVKD. V was pared by 11 bases and J by 1 base, with 13 bases of the junction left unmatched. The CDR3 is made up of 15 amino acids.

The rearrangement joins TRBV18 to TRBJ1-1; tentative D call: TRBD1 (6 bases). The CDR3 runs to 14 residues. Trimming took 4 bases from V and 2 from J, leaving 11 bases between them. Germline lookup yields CDR1 KGHSH and CDR2 LQKENI. In nucleotides, the CDR3 is TGTGCCAGCTCACAGAAACAGGGCAACACTGAAGCTTTCTTT. As protein: CASSQKQGNTEAFF.

This clone was seen a few times. The gene calls are TRBV4-1 and TRBJ1-5; TRBD1 might be the D (6 bases). The length of the CDR3 is 17 residues. CDR1 is MGHRA, CDR2 YSYEKL, per germline. V shed 1 base and J shed 6 bases, with 19 bases lying between them. The CDR3 sequence: CASSQVGGGSAGQPQHF. In DNA form, the CDR3 reads TGCGCCAGCAGCCAAGTGGGGGGGGGCTCGGCGGGTCAGCCCCAGCATTTT.

The chain is built from TRBV6-4 and TRBJ1-6, with 9 bases that match TRBD1. J was trimmed by 9 bases and V by 8 bases; bases with no gene match: 8. Germline loops: CDR1 MRHNA, CDR2 SNTAGT. The CDR3 spans 14 residues. The CDR3 DNA sequence: TGTGCCAGCGGGGGACAGGGAATAACTTCACCCCTCCACTTT. It specifies CASGGQGITSPLHF.

The CDR3 nucleotides read TGTGCCAGCAGTCTCCGACGGGGTAACGAGATCTATGGCTACACCTTC. Its protein is CASSLRRGNEIYGYTF. The chain links TRBV27 to TRBJ1-2, with D hard to call. This CDR3 is 16 amino acids long. Germline values: CDR1 MNHEY, CDR2 SMNVEV (reference sequence). V lost 5 bases and J 4 bases, leaving 20 bases between the germline ends.

The rearrangement joins TRBV6-6 to TRBJ1-6; the match to TRBD1 covers 8 bases. The V and J ends lost 2 bases and 5 bases, in that order; junction bases with no gene match: 5. Per the germline V gene, CDR1 is MNHNY and CDR2 is SVGAGI (reference sequence). This CDR3 region has 16 residues. The DNA of the CDR3 is TGTGCCAGCAGTTACCTCGGGACAGGAGATAATTCACCCCTCCACTTT. It codes for CASSYLGTGDNSPLHF.

The chain joins TRBV27 to TRBJ2-5; possibly TRBD1 for D (6 bases). V dropped 4 bases and J dropped 4 bases, with 10 bases sitting between them. Germline loops: CDR1 MNHEY, CDR2 SMNVEV (reference sequence). The CDR3 contains 13 residues. CDR3 loop: CASSYARGETQYF. The CDR3, as DNA: TGTGCCAGCAGTTATGCCAGGGGAGAGACCCAGTACTTC.

The CDR3 nucleotides are TGTGCCAGCACCGACGTAGCGGGGGGCTTCGGGGAGCTGTTTTTT. It specifies CASTDVAGGFGELFF. The chain couples TRBV5-4 to TRBJ2-2; 10 nucleotides align to TRBD2. The junction had 9 bases not matched to a gene; V was cut back by 6 bases and J by 7 bases. Germline CDR1 reads SGHNT; CDR2 reads YYREEE (reference sequence). CDR3 length: 15 residues.

V is TRBV6-1 and J is TRBJ2-7; D not certain. The CDR3 is made up of 11 amino acids. V was shortened by 11 bases and J by 2 bases, with 10 bases between the two germline ends. CDR1 is MNHNS and CDR2 is SASEGT in the germline V gene. The CDR3 protein is CAARDTYEQYF. In DNA form, the CDR3 reads TGTGCCGCCCGCGACACCTACGAGCAGTACTTC.

The chain joins TRBV5-1 to TRBJ1-1; 9 bases line up with TRBD1. J was trimmed by 5 bases and V by 3 bases; bases with no gene match: 8. Germline V gene lookup returns CDR1 SGHRS and CDR2 YFSETQ. This CDR3 region has 15 residues. DNA of the CDR3: TGCGCCAGCAGCTCCGTGACAGGGGGTCTGACTGAAGCTTTCTTT. It is translated as CASSSVTGGLTEAFF.